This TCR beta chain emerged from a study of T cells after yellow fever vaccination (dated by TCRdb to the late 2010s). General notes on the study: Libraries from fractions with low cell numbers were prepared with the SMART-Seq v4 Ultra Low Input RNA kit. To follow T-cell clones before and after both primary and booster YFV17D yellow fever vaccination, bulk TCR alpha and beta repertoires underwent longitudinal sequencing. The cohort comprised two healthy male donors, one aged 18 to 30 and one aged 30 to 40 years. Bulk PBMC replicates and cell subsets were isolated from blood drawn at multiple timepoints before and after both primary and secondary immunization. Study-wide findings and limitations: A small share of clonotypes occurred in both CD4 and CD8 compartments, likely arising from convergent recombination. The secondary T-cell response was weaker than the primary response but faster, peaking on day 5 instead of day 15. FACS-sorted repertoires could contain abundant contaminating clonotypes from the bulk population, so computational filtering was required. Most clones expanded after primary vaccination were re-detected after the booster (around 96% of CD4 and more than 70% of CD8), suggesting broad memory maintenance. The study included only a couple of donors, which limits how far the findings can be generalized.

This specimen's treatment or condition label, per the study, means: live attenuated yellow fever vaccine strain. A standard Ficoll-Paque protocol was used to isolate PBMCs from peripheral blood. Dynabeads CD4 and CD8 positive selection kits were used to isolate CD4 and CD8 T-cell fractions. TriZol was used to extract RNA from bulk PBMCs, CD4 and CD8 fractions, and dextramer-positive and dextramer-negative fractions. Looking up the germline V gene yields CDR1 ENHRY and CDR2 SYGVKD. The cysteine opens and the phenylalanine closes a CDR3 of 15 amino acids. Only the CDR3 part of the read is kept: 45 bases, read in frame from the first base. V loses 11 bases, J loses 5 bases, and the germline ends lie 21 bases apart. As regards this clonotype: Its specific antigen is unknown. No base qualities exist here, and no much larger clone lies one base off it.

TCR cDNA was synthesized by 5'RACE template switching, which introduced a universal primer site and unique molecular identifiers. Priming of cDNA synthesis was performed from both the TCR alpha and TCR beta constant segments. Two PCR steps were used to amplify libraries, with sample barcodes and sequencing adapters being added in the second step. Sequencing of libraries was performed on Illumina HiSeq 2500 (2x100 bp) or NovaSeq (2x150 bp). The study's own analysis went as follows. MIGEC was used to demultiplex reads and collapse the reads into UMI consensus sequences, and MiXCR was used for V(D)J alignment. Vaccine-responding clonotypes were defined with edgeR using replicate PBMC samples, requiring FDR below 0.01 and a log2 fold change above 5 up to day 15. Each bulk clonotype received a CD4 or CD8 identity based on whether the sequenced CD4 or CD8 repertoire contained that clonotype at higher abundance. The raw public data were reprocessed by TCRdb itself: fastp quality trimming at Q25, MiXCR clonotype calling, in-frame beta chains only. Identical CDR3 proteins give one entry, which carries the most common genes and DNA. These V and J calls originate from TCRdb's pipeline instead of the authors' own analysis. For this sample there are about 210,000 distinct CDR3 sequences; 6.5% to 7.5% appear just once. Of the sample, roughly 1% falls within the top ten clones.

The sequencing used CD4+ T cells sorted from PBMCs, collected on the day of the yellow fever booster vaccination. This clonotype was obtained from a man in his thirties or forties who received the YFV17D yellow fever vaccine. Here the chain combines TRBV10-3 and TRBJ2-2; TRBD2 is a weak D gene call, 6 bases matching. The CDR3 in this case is CASTWSERVTGELFF. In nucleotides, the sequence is TGTGCCTCCACGTGGAGCGAGCGGGTAACCGGGGAGCTGTTTTTT.